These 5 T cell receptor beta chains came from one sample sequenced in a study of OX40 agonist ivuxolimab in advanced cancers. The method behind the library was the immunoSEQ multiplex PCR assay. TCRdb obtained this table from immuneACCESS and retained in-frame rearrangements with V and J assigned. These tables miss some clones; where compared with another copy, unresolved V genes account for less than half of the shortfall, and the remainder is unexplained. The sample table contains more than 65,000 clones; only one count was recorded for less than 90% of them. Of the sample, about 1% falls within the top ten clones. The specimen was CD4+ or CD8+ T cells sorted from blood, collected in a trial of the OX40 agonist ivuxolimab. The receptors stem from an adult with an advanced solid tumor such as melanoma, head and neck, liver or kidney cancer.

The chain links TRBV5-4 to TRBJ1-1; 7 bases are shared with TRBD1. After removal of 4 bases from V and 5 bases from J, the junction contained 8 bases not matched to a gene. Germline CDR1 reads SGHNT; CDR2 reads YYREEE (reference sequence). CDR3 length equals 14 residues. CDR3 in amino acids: CASSRQGRNTEAFF. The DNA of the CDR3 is TGTGCCAGCAGCCGACAGGGAAGGAATACTGAAGCTTTCTTT.

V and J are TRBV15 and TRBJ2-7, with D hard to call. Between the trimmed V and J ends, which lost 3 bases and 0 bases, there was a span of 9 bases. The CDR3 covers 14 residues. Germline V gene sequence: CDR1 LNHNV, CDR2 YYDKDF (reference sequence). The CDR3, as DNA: TGTGCCACCAGCAGTCGACGGTACTCCTACGAGCAGTACTTC. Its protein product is CATSSRRYSYEQYF.

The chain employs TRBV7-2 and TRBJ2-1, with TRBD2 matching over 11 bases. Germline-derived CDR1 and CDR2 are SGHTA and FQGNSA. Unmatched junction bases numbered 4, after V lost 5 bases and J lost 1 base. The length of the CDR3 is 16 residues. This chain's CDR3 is CASSLSGGASYNEQFF. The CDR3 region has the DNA TGTGCCAGCAGCCTTAGCGGGGGGGCGTCCTACAATGAGCAGTTCTTC.

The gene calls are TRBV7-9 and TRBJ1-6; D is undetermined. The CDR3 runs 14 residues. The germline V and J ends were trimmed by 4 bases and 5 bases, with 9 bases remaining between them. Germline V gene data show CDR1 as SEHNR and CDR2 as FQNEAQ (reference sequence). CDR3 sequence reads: CASSSTDDNSPLHF. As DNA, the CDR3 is TGTGCCAGCAGCTCGACGGACGATAATTCACCCCTCCACTTT.

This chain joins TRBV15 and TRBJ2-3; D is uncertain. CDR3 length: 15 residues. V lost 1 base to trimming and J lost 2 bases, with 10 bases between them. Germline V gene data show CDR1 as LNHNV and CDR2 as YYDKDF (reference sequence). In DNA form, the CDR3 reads TGTGCCACCAGCAGAGCCGTGGGGAACACAGATACGCAGTATTTT. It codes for CATSRAVGNTDTQYF. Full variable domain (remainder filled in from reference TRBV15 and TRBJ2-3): DAMVIQNPRYQVTQFGKPVTLSCSQTLNHNVMYWYQQKSSQAPKLLFHYYDKDFNNEADTPDNFQSRRPNTSFCFLDIRSPGLGDTAMYLCATSRAVGNTDTQYFGPGTRLTVL.